These 4 T cell receptor beta chains were all obtained from the same sample, sequenced in a study of control samples from healthy donors and cancer patients. Profiling relied on immunoSEQ multiplex PCR, and the TCRdb table lists in-frame clones only, not all of them. The data contain over 10,000 clones, about 75% of them singletons. Sequences were obtained from formalin-fixed, paraffin-embedded tissue. The receptors come from a male donor with melanoma.

This clone was detected only a few times. CDR3 loop: CASSSDTFGELFF. Here the CDR3 DNA reads TGTGCCAGCAGCTCTGACACGTTTGGGGAGCTGTTTTTT. The chain couples TRBV7-6 to TRBJ2-2; D remains ambiguous. Germline V gene data show CDR1 as SGHVS and CDR2 as FNYEAQ. This CDR3 has 13 residues. With 4 bases removed from V and 8 bases from J, the gap between germline ends came to 11 bases.

This clone was observed a single time. Its ends do not fully match the called genes, so a read error is possible. The same CDR3 arises from other DNA sequences in this sample as well. The chain couples TRBV7-7 to TRBJ2-7; D is possibly TRBD1 or TRBD2 (5 bases each). This CDR3 region has 13 residues. CDR1 and CDR2 from the germline V gene are SSHAT and FNYEAQ (reference sequence). The CDR3, as DNA: TGTGCTAGCAGCCCGGGGCGCGTCTACGAGCAGTACTTC. Its translation is CASSPGRVYEQYF.

V gene TRBV3-1 (or the pseudogene TRBV3-2) combines with J gene TRBJ2-6; D unresolved. With 5 bases removed from V and 0 bases from J, the gap between germline ends came to 20 bases. Germline loops: CDR1 LGHDT, CDR2 YNNKEL (reference sequence). The CDR3 totals 19 residues. This CDR3 reads CASSSTISTTGSGANVLTF. The CDR3 coding sequence is TGTGCCAGCAGCTCAACGATCTCAACTACCGGCTCTGGGGCCAACGTCCTGACTTTC.

The chain uses TRBV19 and TRBJ1-2; D call uncertain. V was pared by 0 bases and J by 3 bases, with 5 bases between. Germline V CDR1 and CDR2: LNHDA, SQIVND (reference sequence). The CDR3 extends over 13 amino acids. The CDR3 loop reads CASSIEGYYGYTF. The CDR3 region has the DNA TGTGCCAGTAGTATAGAAGGCTACTATGGCTACACCTTC.